These T cell receptor beta chains were read from a single sample in a study of tumor-infiltrating lymphocytes in primary liver carcinoma. Each CDR3 protein is one row after TCRdb ran MiXCR on the multiplex PCR reads. This repertoire shows 20,000 to 25,000 distinct CDR3 sequences, approximately 80% found once; its top ten account for 35% to 40%. The sequenced sample consisted of liver tumor tissue from sampling region 2. The receptors come from a woman between 25 and 40 years old with primary liver carcinoma and hepatitis B virus infection. Both conserved end residues are part of each CDR3. The D gene is left open where the match is weak. The size entry is marked missing in some rows and otherwise reads once, few, many or a size class.

NA	TRBV11-2	NA	TRBJ2-3	TGTGCCAGAAGTTGCAGGGGGGGCCTAAGCACGGATACGCAGTATTTT	CARSCRGGLSTDTQYF
NA	TRBV12-3/TRBV12-4	NA	TRBJ2-5	TGTACCAACAGCTCAACAGCGAGCGGAGAGACCCAGTACTTC	CTNSSTASGETQYF
once	TRBV4-3	NA	TRBJ1-2	TGCACCAGCAGCACTGACTTGGAGATCTATGGCTACACCTTC	CTSSTDLEIYGYTF
NA	TRBV4-2	NA	TRBJ2-7	TGTGCCAGCAGTTTAGGGCTCTATGTCTACGGGCAGTACTTC	CASSLGLYVYGQYF
NA	TRBV24-1	NA	TRBJ2-3	TGTGTCACCAGTGATGCCATCGGGACGGTGATGCAGTATTTT	CVTSDAIGTVMQYF
NA	TRBV25-1	NA	TRBJ2-2	TGTGCCCTACATGGCGCTTCGTCGCCTTACACCGGGGACCTGCTTTTT	CALHGASSPYTGDLLF
NA	TRBV12-3/TRBV12-4	TRBD2	TRBJ2-1	TGTGCCAGCAGCCTGTCCGGGACTAACGGGCTTGGGCAGTTCTTC	CASSLSGTNGLGQFF
medium-sized	TRBV4-1	TRBD1	TRBJ2-7	TGCGCCAGCAGCCTAACAGGGGTTAACTCCTACGAGCAGTACTTC	CASSLTGVNSYEQYF
NA	TRBV11-2	TRBD2	TRBJ2-2	TGTGCCATCAACTCACCCCGAGCGGGAGGCCCGAGCACCGGGGAGCTGTTTTTT	CAINSPRAGGPSTGELFF
NA	TRBV5-4	NA	TRBJ2-2	TGTGCCAGCAGCTTGGCCTTGGGACCCGCAGCAGGAGACACAGGGGAGCTGTTTTTT	CASSLALGPAAGDTGELFF
once	TRBV5-1	NA	TRBJ1-3	TGCGCCAGCAGCATCACGACCGGGATCCTCTCTGTAAACACCATATATTTT	CASSITTGILSVNTIYF
few	TRBV6-5	NA	TRBJ2-5	TGTGCCAGCAGTCTCGACAGGAGGCTGACCCAGTACTTC	CASSLDRRLTQYF
NA	TRBV4-2	NA	TRBJ1-1	TGTGCTAGCAGCCCCGTCGAGGGGAGAGGGAACAGTGAAGCTTTCTTC	CASSPVEGRGNSEAFF
NA	TRBV6-5	NA	TRBJ2-4	TGTCCCAGTAGTTCCGGTCCCGGCTTGTTTGCCAAAAACATTCAGTACTTT	CPSSSGPGLFAKNIQYF
NA	TRBV11-2	TRBD2	TRBJ2-1	TGTGCCATCAGCACACCTCTAGCGGGAGGATACAATGAGCAGTTCTTC	CAISTPLAGGYNEQFF
NA	TRBV6-5	NA	TRBJ2-2	TGTGCCAGCAGGCGTACTCAAATTGGCCTCGGGAGCGATACCTACACCGGGGAGCTGTTTTTT	CASRRTQIGLGSDTYTGELFF
NA	TRBV11-2	NA	TRBJ1-4	TGCGCCAGCAGCTCCTGGGGGGGAAAGCTGTTATTT	CASSSWGGKLLF
NA	TRBV4-3	NA	TRBJ2-2	TGCACCAGCAGCCAAGCCGCAAGGGTTACCGGGGAGCTGTTTTTT	CTSSQAARVTGELFF
few	TRBV7-6	NA	TRBJ1-1	TGTGCCAGCAGCGGAGGTGCGAGACTGCACACTGAAGCTTTCTTT	CASSGGARLHTEAFF
NA	TRBV28	NA	TRBJ2-3	TGTGCCAGTGGGCGGGCAGGGGAGACAGATACGCAGTATTTT	CASGRAGETDTQYF